These 3 T cell receptor beta chains share one sample of origin, sequenced in a study of memory CD4+ T cells and cytomegalovirus serostatus. Measured with immunoSEQ multiplex PCR; TCRdb has only the in-frame clones, and not every one. The table has 25,000 to 30,000 clones, over 70% seen once; the top ten hold approximately 1%. The sort gate was single viable CD3+CD4+CD8-CD45RO+ cells for memory CD4+ T cells. The sample taken for sequencing was memory CD4+ T cells from blood. The origin of the receptors is an adult in good health and CMV-seronegative.

The chain joins TRBV30 to TRBJ1-2; TRBD1 matches at 7 bases. Germline-derived CDR1 and CDR2 are GTSNPN and SVGIG (reference sequence). The CDR3 runs 14 residues. Trimming removed 3 bases from V and 3 bases from J; junction bases left unmatched: 7. CDR3: CAWRFSGTDYGYTF. The CDR3 coding sequence is TGTGCCTGGAGATTTTCCGGGACAGACTATGGCTACACCTTC.

In this sample, this clone turned up a few times. V is TRBV7-2 and J is TRBJ2-1; D gene uncertain. V dropped 1 base and J dropped 5 bases, with 12 bases sitting between them. This CDR3 has 15 residues. Germline V gives CDR1 SGHTA, CDR2 FQGNSA. CDR3 in amino acids: CASSLVVIQNNEQFF. The DNA for the CDR3 is TGTGCCAGCAGCTTAGTTGTCATCCAAAACAATGAGCAGTTCTTC.

As concerns this clone: The same CDR3 is also encoded by other DNA sequences in this sample. The chain is built from TRBV2 and TRBJ2-3; D may correspond to TRBD1 or TRBD2 (7 bases each). V shed 4 bases and J shed 6 bases, with 14 bases lying between them. The CDR3 has 14 amino acids. Per germline, CDR1 SNHLY and CDR2 FYNNEI. Here the CDR3 reads CASSAQGEGDTQYF. The CDR3 nucleotides are TGTGCCAGCAGTGCCCAGGGGGAGGGCGATACGCAGTATTTT.